A single sample gave rise to the 5 T cell receptor beta chains below, sequenced in a study of T cells in Graves' hyperthyroidism and ophthalmopathy. Amplified TCR beta CDR3 regions derived from RNA transcripts. The primer set for the first-round RT-PCR of the TCR CDR3 was HTBI. TCRdb fed the multiplex PCR reads into MiXCR, producing one record per CDR3 protein. This table holds approximately 500,000 distinct CDR3 sequences, around 45% found once. Sequenced material: peripheral blood or thyroid tissue (not recorded which). The receptors originated from a woman aged 18 to 35 with Graves' hyperthyroidism.

The chain couples TRBV29-1 to TRBJ1-1, with unresolved D. The CDR3 is made up of 12 amino acids. CDR1 is SQVTM and CDR2 is ANQGSEA in the germline V gene. V lost 8 bases and J lost 0, with 10 bases in between. CDR3 bases: TGCAGCTTCGCCCACATGAACACTGAAGCTTTCTTT. Its translation is CSFAHMNTEAFF.

This clonotype was detected many times. CDR3 in amino acids: CATSGSDTQYF. In DNA, the CDR3 is TGTGCCACCAGTGGGTCGGATACGCAGTATTTT. The chain joins TRBV24-1 to TRBJ2-3; D remains unclear. V gave up 5 bases and J gave up 6 bases, with 5 bases separating them. Looked up from germline, CDR1 is KGHDR and CDR2 is SFDVKD. This CDR3 contains 11 residues.

The table lists this clonotype with many counts. The chain joins TRBV6-2 or TRBV6-3 to TRBJ2-7, with D tentatively TRBD1 or TRBD2 (5 bases each). The CDR3 covers 14 residues. Trimming removed 1 base from V and 7 bases from J, with 14 bases in between. Germline loops: CDR1 MNHEY, CDR2 SVGEGT. CDR3 protein: CASSYFQGPWEQYF. The CDR3 DNA reads as TGTGCCAGCAGTTACTTCCAGGGACCTTGGGAGCAGTACTTC.

The V and J genes are TRBV5-1 and TRBJ1-1; D is uncertain. The CDR3 covers 13 residues. V lost 4 bases, J lost 7 bases, and 14 bases lay in between. Germline lookup yields CDR1 SGHRS and CDR2 YFSETQ. Here the CDR3 DNA reads TGCGCCAGCAGCCCTCTAGCGGACGGTGAAGCTTTCTTT. This sequence encodes CASSPLADGEAFF.

On this clonotype itself: This is likely a read error, given that the CDR3 carries no conserved phenylalanine or tryptophan at its end. No DNA is shown, since the ends of the CDR3 on it are uncertain; the CDR3 is the one TCRdb lists. The chain has TRBV29-1 and TRBJ2-5; the table's D gene call, TRBD2, was not cross checked with the DNA. Germline CDR1 reads SQVTM; CDR2 reads ANQGSEA. The CDR3 is 14 amino acids long, termini counted. CDR3 loop: CSVEVSVTSGRSYT.